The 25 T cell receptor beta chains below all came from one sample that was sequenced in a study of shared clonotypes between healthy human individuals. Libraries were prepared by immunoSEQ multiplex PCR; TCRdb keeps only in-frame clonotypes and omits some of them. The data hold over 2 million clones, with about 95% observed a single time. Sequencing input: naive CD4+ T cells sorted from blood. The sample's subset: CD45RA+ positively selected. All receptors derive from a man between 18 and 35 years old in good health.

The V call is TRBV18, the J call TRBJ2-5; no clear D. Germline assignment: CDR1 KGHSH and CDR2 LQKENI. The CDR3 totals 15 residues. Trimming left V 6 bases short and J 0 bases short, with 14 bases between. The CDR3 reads CASSPVVGYQETQYF. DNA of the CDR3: TGTGCCAGCTCCCCAGTGGTTGGGTACCAAGAGACCCAGTACTTC.

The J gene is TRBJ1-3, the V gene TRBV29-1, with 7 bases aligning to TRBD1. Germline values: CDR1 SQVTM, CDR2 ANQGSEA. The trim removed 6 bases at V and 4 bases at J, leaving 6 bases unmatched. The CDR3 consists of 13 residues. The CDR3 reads CSVPGQPGNTIYF. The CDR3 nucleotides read TGCAGCGTCCCGGGACAGCCAGGAAACACCATATATTTT.

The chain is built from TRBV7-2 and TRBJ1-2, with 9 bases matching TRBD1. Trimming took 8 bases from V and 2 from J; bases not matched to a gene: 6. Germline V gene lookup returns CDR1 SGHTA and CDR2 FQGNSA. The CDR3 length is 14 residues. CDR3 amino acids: CASGQGWGNYGYTF. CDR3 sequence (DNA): TGTGCCAGCGGACAGGGGTGGGGGAACTATGGCTACACCTTC.

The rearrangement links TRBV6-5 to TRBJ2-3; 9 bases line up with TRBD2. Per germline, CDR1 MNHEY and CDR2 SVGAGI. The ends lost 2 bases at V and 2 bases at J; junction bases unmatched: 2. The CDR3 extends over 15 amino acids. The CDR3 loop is CASSYGTSYTDTQYF. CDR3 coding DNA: TGTGCCAGCAGTTACGGGACTAGCTACACAGATACGCAGTATTTT.

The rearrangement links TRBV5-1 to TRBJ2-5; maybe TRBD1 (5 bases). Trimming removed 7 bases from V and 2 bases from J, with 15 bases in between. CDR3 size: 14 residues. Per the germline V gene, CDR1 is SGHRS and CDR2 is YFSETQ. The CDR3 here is CASAGPGLQETQYF. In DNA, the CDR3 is TGCGCCAGCGCAGGGCCCGGGCTGCAAGAGACCCAGTACTTC.

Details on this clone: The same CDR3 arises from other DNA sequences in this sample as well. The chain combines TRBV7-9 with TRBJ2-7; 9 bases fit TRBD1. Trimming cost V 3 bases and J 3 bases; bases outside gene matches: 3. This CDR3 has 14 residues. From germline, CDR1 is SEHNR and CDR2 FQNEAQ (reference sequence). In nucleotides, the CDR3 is TGTGCCAGCAGCTTTGGACAGGGGAACTACGAGCAGTACTTC. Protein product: CASSFGQGNYEQYF.

The CDR3 region has the DNA TGTGCCAGCAGTTACGTCCGGACAGGAGGTGAAAAACTGTTTTTT. Protein product: CASSYVRTGGEKLFF. The chain is built from TRBV6-5 and TRBJ1-4; 7 bases are shared with TRBD1. Germline V gives CDR1 MNHEY, CDR2 SVGAGI. The J segment lost 7 bases and the V segment lost 2 bases, leaving 7 bases of the junction unmatched. This CDR3 spans 15 amino acids.

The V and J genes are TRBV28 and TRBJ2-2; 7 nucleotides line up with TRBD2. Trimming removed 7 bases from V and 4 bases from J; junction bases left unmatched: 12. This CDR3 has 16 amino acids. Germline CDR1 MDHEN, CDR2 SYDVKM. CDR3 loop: CASTDTRGGGTGELFF. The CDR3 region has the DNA TGTGCCAGCACCGATACCCGTGGGGGGGGCACCGGGGAGCTGTTTTTT.

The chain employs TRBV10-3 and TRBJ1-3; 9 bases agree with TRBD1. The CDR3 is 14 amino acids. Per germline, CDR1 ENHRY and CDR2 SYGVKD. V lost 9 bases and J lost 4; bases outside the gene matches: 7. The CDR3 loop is CAIKQGASGNTIYF. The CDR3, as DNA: TGTGCCATTAAACAGGGGGCTTCGGGAAACACCATATATTTT.

In DNA form, the CDR3 reads TGTGCCTGGAGCCCGGGACAGGGGTTTAATGAGCAGTTCTTC. It is translated as CAWSPGQGFNEQFF. This chain links TRBV30 with TRBJ2-1; TRBD1 matches at 10 bases. This CDR3 is built from 14 residues. Trimming at V came to 3 bases and at J to 7 bases, leaving 6 bases not matched to a gene. Germline V gene sequence: CDR1 GTSNPN, CDR2 SVGIG (reference sequence).

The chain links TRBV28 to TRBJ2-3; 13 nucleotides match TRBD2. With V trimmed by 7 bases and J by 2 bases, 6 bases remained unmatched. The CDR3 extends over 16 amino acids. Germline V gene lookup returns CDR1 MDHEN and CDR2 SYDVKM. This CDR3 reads CASTTSGGRYTDTQYF. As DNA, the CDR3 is TGTGCCAGCACGACTAGCGGGGGGAGATACACAGATACGCAGTATTTT. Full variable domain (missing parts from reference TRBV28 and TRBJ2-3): DVKVTQSSRYLVKRTGEKVFLECVQDMDHENMFWYRQDPGLGLRLIYFSYDVKMKEKGDIPEGYSVSREKKERFSLILESASTNQTSMYLCASTTSGGRYTDTQYFGPGTRLTVL.

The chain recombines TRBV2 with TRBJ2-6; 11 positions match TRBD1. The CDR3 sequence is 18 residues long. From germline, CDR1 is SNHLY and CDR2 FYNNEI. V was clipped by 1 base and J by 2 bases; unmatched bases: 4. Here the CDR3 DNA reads TGTGCCAGCAGTGAAGAATCGGGACAGGGGGCTGGGGCCAACGTCCTGACTTTC. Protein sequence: CASSEESGQGAGANVLTF.

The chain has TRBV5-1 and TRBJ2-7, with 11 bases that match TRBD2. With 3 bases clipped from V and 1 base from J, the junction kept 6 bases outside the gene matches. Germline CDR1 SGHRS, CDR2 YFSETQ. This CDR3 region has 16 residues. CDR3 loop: CASSSTTSGGSYEQYF. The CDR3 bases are TGCGCCAGCAGCTCTACAACTAGCGGGGGATCCTACGAGCAGTACTTC.

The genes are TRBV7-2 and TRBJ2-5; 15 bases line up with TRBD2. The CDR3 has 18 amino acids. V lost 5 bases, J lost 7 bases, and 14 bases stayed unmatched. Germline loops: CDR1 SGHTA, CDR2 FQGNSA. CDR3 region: CASSLGLAGGAEWWTQYF. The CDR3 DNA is TGTGCCAGCAGCCTCGGACTAGCGGGGGGGGCCGAGTGGTGGACCCAGTACTTC.

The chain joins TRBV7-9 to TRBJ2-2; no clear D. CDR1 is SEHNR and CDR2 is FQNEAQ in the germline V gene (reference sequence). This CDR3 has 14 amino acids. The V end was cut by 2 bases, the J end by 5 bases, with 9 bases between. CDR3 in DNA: TGTGCCAGCAGCTTAACAGTGGGAACCGGGGAGCTGTTTTTT. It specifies CASSLTVGTGELFF.

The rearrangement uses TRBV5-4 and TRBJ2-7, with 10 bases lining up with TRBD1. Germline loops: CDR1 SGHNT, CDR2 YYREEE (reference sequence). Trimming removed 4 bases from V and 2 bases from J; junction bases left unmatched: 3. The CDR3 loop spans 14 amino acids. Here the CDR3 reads CASSPTGGPYEQYF. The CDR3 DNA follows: TGTGCCAGCAGCCCGACAGGGGGCCCCTACGAGCAGTACTTC.

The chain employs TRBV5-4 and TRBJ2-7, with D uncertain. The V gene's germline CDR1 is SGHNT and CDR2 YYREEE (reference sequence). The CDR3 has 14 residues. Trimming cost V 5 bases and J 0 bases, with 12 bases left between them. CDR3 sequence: CASRSSADSYEQYF. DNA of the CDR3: TGTGCCAGCAGGTCTTCCGCAGACTCCTACGAGCAGTACTTC.

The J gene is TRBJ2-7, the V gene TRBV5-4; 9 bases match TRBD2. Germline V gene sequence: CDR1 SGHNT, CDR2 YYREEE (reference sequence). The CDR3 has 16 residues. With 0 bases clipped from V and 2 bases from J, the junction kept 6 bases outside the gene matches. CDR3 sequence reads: CASSLGVAGVPYEQYF. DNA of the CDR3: TGTGCCAGCAGCTTGGGCGTAGCGGGAGTTCCCTACGAGCAGTACTTC.

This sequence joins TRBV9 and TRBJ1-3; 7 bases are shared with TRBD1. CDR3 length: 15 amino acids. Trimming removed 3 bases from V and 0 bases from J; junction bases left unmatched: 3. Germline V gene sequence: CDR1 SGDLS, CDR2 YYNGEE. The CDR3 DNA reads TGTGCCAGCAGCGCGACAGGGAGCTCTGGAAACACCATATATTTT. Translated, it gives CASSATGSSGNTIYF.

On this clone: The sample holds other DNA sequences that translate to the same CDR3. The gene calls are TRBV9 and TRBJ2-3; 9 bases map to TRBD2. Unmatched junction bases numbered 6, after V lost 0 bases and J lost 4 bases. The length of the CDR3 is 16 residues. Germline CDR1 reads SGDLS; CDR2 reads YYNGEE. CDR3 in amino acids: CASSVGIAGAADTQYF. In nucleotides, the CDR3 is TGTGCCAGCAGCGTAGGAATAGCGGGGGCCGCAGATACGCAGTATTTT.

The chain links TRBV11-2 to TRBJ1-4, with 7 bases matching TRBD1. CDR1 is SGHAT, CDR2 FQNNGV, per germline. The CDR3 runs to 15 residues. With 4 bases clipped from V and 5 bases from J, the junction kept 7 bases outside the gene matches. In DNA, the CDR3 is TGTGCCAGCAGCTCCCGGGACAGTCTCAATGAAAAACTGTTTTTT. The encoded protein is CASSSRDSLNEKLFF.

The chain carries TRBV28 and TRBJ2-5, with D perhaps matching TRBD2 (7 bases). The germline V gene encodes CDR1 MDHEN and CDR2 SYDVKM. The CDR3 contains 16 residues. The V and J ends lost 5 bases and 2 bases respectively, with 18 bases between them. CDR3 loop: CASSVGGVGGQETQYF. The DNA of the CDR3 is TGTGCCAGCAGTGTAGGGGGGGTCGGAGGGCAAGAGACCCAGTACTTC. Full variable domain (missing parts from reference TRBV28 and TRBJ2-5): DVKVTQSSRYLVKRTGEKVFLECVQDMDHENMFWYRQDPGLGLRLIYFSYDVKMKEKGDIPEGYSVSREKKERFSLILESASTNQTSMYLCASSVGGVGGQETQYFGPGTRLLVL.

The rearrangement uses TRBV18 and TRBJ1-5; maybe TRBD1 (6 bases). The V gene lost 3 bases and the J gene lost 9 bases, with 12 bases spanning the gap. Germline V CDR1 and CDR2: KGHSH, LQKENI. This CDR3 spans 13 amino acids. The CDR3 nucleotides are TGTGCCAGCTCACCCACAGGGATAGGGCCCCAGCATTTT. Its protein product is CASSPTGIGPQHF. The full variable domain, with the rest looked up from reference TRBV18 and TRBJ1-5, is NAGVMQNPRHLVRRRGQEARLRCSPMKGHSHVYWYRQLPEEGLKFMVYLQKENIIDESGMPKERFSAEFPKEGPSILRIQQVVRGDSAAYFCASSPTGIGPQHFGDGTRLSIL.

The CDR3 region is CAWRRRGAILGAYEQYF. The CDR3 DNA sequence: TGTGCCTGGAGGCGGAGGGGGGCTATTTTGGGAGCCTACGAGCAGTACTTC. This sequence joins TRBV30 and TRBJ2-7, with D perhaps assigned TRBD1 or TRBD2 (6 bases each). Germline CDR1 is GTSNPN and CDR2 is SVGIG (reference sequence). CDR3 size: 17 residues. Trimming removed 3 bases at V and 2 bases at J, with 23 bases between.

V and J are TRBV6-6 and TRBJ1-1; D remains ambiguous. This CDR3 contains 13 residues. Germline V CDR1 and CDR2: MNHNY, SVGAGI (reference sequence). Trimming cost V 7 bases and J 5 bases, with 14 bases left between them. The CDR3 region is CASTPRPLTEAFF. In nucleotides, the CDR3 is TGTGCCAGCACCCCCCGACCCCTTACTGAAGCTTTCTTT.